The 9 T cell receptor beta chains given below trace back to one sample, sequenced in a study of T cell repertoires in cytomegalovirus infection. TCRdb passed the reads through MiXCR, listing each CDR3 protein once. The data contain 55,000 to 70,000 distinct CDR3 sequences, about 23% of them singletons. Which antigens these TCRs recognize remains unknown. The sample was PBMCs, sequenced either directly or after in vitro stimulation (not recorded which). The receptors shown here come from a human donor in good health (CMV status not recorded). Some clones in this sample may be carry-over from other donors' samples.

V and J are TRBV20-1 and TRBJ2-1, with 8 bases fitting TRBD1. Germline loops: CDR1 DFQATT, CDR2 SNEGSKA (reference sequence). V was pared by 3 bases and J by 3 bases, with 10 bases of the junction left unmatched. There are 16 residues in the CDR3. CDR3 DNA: TGCAGTGCTAGCCCCGGGACAGGAGGAGTCTACAATGAGCAGTTCTTC. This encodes CSASPGTGGVYNEQFF.

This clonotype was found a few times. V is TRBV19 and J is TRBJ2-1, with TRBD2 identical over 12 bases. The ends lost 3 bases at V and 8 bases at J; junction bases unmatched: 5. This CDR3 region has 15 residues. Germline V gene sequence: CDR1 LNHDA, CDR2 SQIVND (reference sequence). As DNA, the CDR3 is TGTGCCAGTAGTATCGGACTAGCGGGAAGGGATGAGCAGTTCTTC. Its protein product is CASSIGLAGRDEQFF.

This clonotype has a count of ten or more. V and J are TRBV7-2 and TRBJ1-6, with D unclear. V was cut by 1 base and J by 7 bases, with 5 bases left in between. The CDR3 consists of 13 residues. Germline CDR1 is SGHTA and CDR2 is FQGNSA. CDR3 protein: CASSLVGNSPLHF. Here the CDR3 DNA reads TGTGCCAGCAGCTTAGTAGGGAATTCACCCCTCCACTTT.

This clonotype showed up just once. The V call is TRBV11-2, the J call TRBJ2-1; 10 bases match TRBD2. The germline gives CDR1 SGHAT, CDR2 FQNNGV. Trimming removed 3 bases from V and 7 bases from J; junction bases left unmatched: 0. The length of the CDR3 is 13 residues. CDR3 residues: CASSLTSGNEQFF. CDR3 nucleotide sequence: TGTGCCAGCAGCTTGACTAGCGGGAATGAGCAGTTCTTC.

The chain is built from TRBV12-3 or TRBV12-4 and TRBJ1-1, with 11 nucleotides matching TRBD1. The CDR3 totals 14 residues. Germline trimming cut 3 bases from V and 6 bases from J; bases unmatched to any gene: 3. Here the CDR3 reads CASSFMGQGAEAFF. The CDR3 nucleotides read TGTGCCAGCAGTTTTATGGGACAGGGGGCTGAAGCTTTCTTT.

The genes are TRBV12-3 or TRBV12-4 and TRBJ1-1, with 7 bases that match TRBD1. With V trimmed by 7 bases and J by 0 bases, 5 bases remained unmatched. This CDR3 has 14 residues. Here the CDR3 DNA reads TGTGCCAGCACACAGGGGACCTTGAACACTGAAGCTTTCTTT. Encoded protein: CASTQGTLNTEAFF.

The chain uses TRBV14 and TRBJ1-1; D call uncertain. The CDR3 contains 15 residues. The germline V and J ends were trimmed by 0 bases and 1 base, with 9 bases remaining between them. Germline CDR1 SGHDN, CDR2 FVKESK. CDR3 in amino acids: CASSQDPSTNTEAFF. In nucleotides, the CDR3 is TGTGCCAGCAGCCAAGACCCATCCACGAACACTGAAGCTTTCTTT.

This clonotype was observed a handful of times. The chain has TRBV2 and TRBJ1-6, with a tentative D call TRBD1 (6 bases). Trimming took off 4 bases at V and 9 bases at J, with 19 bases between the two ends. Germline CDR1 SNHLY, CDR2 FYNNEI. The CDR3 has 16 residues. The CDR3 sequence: CASSVSSPGAGSPLHF. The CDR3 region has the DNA TGTGCCAGCAGTGTGTCAAGTCCAGGGGCCGGTTCACCCCTCCACTTT.

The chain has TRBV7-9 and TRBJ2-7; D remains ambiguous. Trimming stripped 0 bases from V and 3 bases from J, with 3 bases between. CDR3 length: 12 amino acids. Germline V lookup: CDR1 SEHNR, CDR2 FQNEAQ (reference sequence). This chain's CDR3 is CASSLAYYEQYF. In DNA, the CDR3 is TGTGCCAGCAGCTTAGCCTACTACGAGCAGTACTTC.